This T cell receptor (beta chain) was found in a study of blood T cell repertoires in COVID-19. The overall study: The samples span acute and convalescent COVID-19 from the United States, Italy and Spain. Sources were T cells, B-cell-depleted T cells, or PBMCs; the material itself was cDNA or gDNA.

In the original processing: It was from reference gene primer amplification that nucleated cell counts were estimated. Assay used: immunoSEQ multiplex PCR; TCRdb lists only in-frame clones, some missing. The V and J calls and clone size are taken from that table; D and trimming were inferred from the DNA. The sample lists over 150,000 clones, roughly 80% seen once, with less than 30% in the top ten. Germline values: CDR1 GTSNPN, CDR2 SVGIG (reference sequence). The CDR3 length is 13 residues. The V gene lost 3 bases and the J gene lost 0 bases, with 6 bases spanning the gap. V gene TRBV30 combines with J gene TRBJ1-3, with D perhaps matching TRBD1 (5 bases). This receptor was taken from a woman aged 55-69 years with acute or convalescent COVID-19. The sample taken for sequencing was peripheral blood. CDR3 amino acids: CAWRGVSGNTIYF. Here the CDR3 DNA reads TGTGCCTGGAGAGGGGTCTCTGGAAACACCATATATTTT.